This T cell receptor beta chain was observed in a study of blood T cell repertoires in COVID-19. The table lists this clone with a few counts. Germline V gene lookup returns CDR1 WSHSY and CDR2 SAAADI. The CDR3 loop spans 13 amino acids. Trimming took 8 bases from V and 3 from J, leaving 14 bases between them. As processed by the authors: How many nucleated cells were present was estimated from reference gene primer amplification. TCRdb's copy holds only in-frame clones and misses some; the assay was immunoSEQ multiplex PCR. V and J calls and clone size follow that table, whereas D and trimming were derived from the DNA. The table includes hundreds of thousands of clones, 80% to 95% detected once. Participants were aged about 18 to 95 years, lived in under 25 US areas, and enrolled virtually.

The rearrangement links TRBV10-2 to TRBJ2-7; TRBD2 might be the D (6 bases). The receptor's source is a woman aged 18-35 years who had recovered from COVID-19. The sequencing sample was made of PBMCs or T cells enriched from blood (not recorded which). DNA of the CDR3: TGCGCCAGCCGTTCGGGACTCTACTACGAGCAGTACTTC. Amino acids: CASRSGLYYEQYF.